This T cell receptor beta chain is from a study of human T cells and chemical hapten exposure. Whole-study context: Patients additionally received therapeutic doses of diphenylcyclopropenone on the scalp once a week, and this continued throughout the roughly 25-week study. Study-wide results and limits: TCRs above 1 in 1000 frequency did not change with DPC sensitization.

Time point defined: patch test 1, 2 weeks after DPC sensitization. Regarding treatment: therapeutic diphenylcyclopropenone sensitization with weekly scalp DPC. Blood collection took place prior to placing each patch test. This clonotype has more than one count but fewer than ten. Its antigen remains unknown. TCRdb reprocessed the RACE reads via MiXCR and lists one record per CDR3 protein. The sample includes 80,000 or so distinct CDR3 sequences, around 10% seen only once; the top ten take roughly 4.2%. This receptor was identified in a woman between 45 and 60 years old with alopecia areata. Some clones in this sample may be carry-over from other donors' samples. The sequencing here drew on whole blood, taken in connection with sensitization to the hapten diphenylcyclopropenone (DPC).

CDR3 nucleotide sequence: TGTGCCAGCAGTCCCCCTCCTGCGGGAGGGCCGAAGGAGCAGTTCTTC. Encoded protein: CASSPPPAGGPKEQFF. The chain is built from TRBV28 and TRBJ2-1; the match to TRBD2 covers 9 bases. The CDR3 contains 16 residues. CDR1 and CDR2 (germline): MDHEN, SYDVKM. V was clipped by 5 bases and J by 10 bases; unmatched bases: 15.